The 28 T cell receptor beta chains reported below all come from one sample, sequenced in a study of T cells after yellow fever vaccination. From the 5' RACE reads, TCRdb called clonotypes with MiXCR, one entry per CDR3 protein. The sample lists some 240,000 distinct CDR3 sequences; 3.6% were seen once. The sequencing here drew on PBMCs, taken 15 days after the yellow fever booster vaccination. Receptors were obtained from a man aged 18 to 29 who received the YFV17D yellow fever vaccine.

This clonotype was found a few times. V is TRBV20-1 and J is TRBJ2-5; D unresolved. The CDR3 extends over 15 amino acids. Looked up from germline, CDR1 is DFQATT and CDR2 is SNEGSKA (reference sequence). Trimming stripped 4 bases from V and 3 bases from J, with 18 bases between. CDR3 region: CSATPRFRVKETQYF. Written as DNA, the CDR3 is TGCAGTGCTACCCCTAGGTTTAGGGTTAAAGAGACCCAGTACTTC.

This clonotype was found many times. The chain employs TRBV5-1 and TRBJ1-6; 7 bases line up with TRBD1. CDR1 and CDR2 from the germline V gene are SGHRS and YFSETQ. V trimming: 0 bases; J trimming: 6 bases; junction bases outside the gene matches: 3. The CDR3 covers 15 residues. This CDR3 reads CASSLGTGANSPLHF. The CDR3 nucleotides are TGCGCCAGCAGCTTGGGTACAGGGGCTAATTCACCCCTCCACTTT.

This clonotype occurred many times. The chain uses TRBV15 and TRBJ2-5, with 9 bases that match TRBD2. CDR3 length: 15 amino acids. Looked up from germline, CDR1 is LNHNV and CDR2 is YYDKDF (reference sequence). The V and J ends lost 9 bases and 3 bases, in that order; junction bases with no gene match: 11. In nucleotides, the CDR3 is TGTGCCACTCGACATGTTTTAGCGGGGGAAGAGACCCAGTACTTC. This encodes CATRHVLAGEETQYF. The variable domain in full, completed from reference TRBV15 and TRBJ2-5, reads DAMVIQNPRYQVTQFGKPVTLSCSQTLNHNVMYWYQQKSSQAPKLLFHYYDKDFNNEADTPDNFQSRRPNTSFCFLDIRSPGLGDTAMYLCATRHVLAGEETQYFGPGTRLLVL.

This clonotype was counted many times. The rearrangement joins TRBV6-6 to TRBJ2-5, with TRBD2 as a possible D gene (5 bases). The V end lost 4 bases, the J end lost 3 bases, and 12 bases lay between the germline ends. The CDR3 extends over 14 amino acids. Germline V CDR1 and CDR2: MNHNY, SVGAGI (reference sequence). In nucleotides, the CDR3 is TGTGCCAGCAGTTCGAGGGCGATCGAAGAGACCCAGTACTTC. Amino acids: CASSSRAIEETQYF.

This clonotype was observed at least ten times. V and J are TRBV4-2 and TRBJ1-2; D is undetermined. Germline CDR1 and CDR2: LGHNA and YNFKEQ. The germline V and J ends were trimmed by 4 bases and 2 bases, with 11 bases remaining between them. This CDR3 spans 14 amino acids. In DNA, the CDR3 is TGTGCCAGCAGCCTACCGGCAAGAAACTATGGCTACACCTTC. This encodes CASSLPARNYGYTF.

This clonotype was detected a few times. This rearrangement joins TRBV5-8 to TRBJ2-2, with 9 bases aligning to TRBD1. The CDR3 runs to 16 residues. The junction had 6 bases not matched to a gene; V was cut back by 2 bases and J by 4 bases. CDR1 and CDR2 (germline): SGHTS, YDEGEE. The chain's CDR3 is CASSFHPGQGTGELFF. For the CDR3, the DNA is TGTGCCAGCAGCTTTCATCCGGGACAGGGCACCGGGGAGCTGTTTTTT.

The sample holds many counts of this clonotype. The CDR3 coding sequence is TGTGCCACCAGTGCAGGGGCGTATACTGAAGCTTTCTTT. This encodes CATSAGAYTEAFF. The chain has TRBV24-1 and TRBJ1-1, with D possibly matching TRBD1 (6 bases). V lost 5 bases, J lost 5 bases, and 11 bases lay in between. This CDR3 is built from 13 residues. The V gene's germline CDR1 is KGHDR and CDR2 SFDVKD.

This clonotype occurred a few times. This chain joins TRBV19 and TRBJ1-5; unclear D gene. The length of the CDR3 is 13 residues. Trimming pared 5 bases from V and 4 bases from J, leaving 9 bases between. Germline loops: CDR1 LNHDA, CDR2 SQIVND (reference sequence). Here the CDR3 reads CASSGNRNQPQHF. The CDR3, as DNA: TGTGCCAGTAGTGGAAACCGAAATCAGCCCCAGCATTTT.

This clonotype was recorded at least ten times. The rearrangement joins TRBV12-3 or TRBV12-4 to TRBJ1-5, with a weak D call TRBD1 (6 bases). The V end was cut by 6 bases, the J end by 0 bases, with 12 bases between. This CDR3 is 15 amino acids long. This CDR3 is CASRPTGRSNQPQHF. The DNA for the CDR3 is TGTGCCAGCAGACCGACAGGCCGTAGCAATCAGCCCCAGCATTTT.

This clonotype occurred many times. The rearrangement joins TRBV24-1 to TRBJ1-1; TRBD1 agrees at 7 bases. V lost 12 bases to trimming and J lost 0 bases; unmatched junction nucleotides: 12. The CDR3 contains 15 residues. Germline assignment: CDR1 KGHDR and CDR2 SFDVKD. The CDR3 loop reads CAQPEGGVMNTEAFF. The CDR3, as DNA: TGTGCCCAACCTGAAGGGGGCGTGATGAACACTGAAGCTTTCTTT.

This clonotype was counted ten times or more. The chain links TRBV7-6 to TRBJ2-1; 9 positions agree with TRBD2. This CDR3 has 17 amino acids. Germline CDR1 SGHVS, CDR2 FNYEAQ. The junction had 7 bases not matched to a gene; V was cut back by 2 bases and J by 2 bases. The CDR3 protein is CASSLTASGDTYNEQFF. In nucleotides, the CDR3 is TGTGCCAGCAGCTTAACGGCTAGCGGGGATACCTACAATGAGCAGTTCTTC.

This clonotype was seen many times. The chain employs TRBV4-3 and TRBJ2-2, with D maybe TRBD2 (5 bases). The CDR3 spans 14 residues. Looked up from germline, CDR1 is LGHNA and CDR2 is YSLEER. Between the trimmed V and J ends, which lost 0 bases and 8 bases, there was a span of 10 bases. CDR3 region: CASSQDRWEGELFF. The CDR3 DNA reads TGCGCCAGCAGCCAAGATCGATGGGAGGGGGAGCTGTTTTTT.

There are many counts of this clonotype. V gene TRBV29-1 combines with J gene TRBJ2-1, with 9 bases matching TRBD2. The V and J ends lost 6 bases and 0 bases, in that order; junction bases with no gene match: 9. The CDR3 sequence is 16 residues long. Germline V CDR1 and CDR2: SQVTM, ANQGSEA. The chain's CDR3 is CSVTRTSESSYNEQFF. The DNA for the CDR3 is TGCAGCGTGACCAGGACTAGCGAAAGCTCCTACAATGAGCAGTTCTTC.

The table lists this clonotype with many counts. The CDR3 DNA reads as TGTGCCAGCAGTAATACAGGGACTAATGAAAAACTGTTTTTT. As protein: CASSNTGTNEKLFF. The gene calls are TRBV12-3 or TRBV12-4 and TRBJ1-4; a possible D gene is TRBD1 (6 bases). This CDR3 has 14 amino acids. V lost 5 bases and J 2 bases, leaving 9 bases between the germline ends.

In this sample, this clonotype turned up many times. The chain links TRBV5-1 to TRBJ2-3; TRBD1 is a possible D gene (5 bases). CDR1 and CDR2 (germline): SGHRS, YFSETQ. Trimming cost V 1 base and J 4 bases, with 13 bases left between them. The length of the CDR3 is 15 residues. CDR3 residues: CASSLPTDTSDTQYF. CDR3 DNA: TGCGCCAGCAGCTTGCCGACAGACACATCAGATACGCAGTATTTT. Drawing the rest from reference TRBV5-1 and TRBJ2-3, the complete variable domain is KAGVTQTPRYLIKTRGQQVTLSCSPISGHRSVSWYQQTPGQGLQFLFEYFSETQRNKGNFPGRFSGRQFSNSRSEMNVSTLELGDSALYLCASSLPTDTSDTQYFGPGTRLTVL.

This clonotype has only a few counts. V is TRBV4-1 and J is TRBJ2-1; 11 bases fit TRBD2. CDR3 length equals 16 residues. Germline V CDR1 and CDR2: MGHRA, YSYEKL. V trimming: 0 bases; J trimming: 10 bases; junction bases outside the gene matches: 8. The CDR3 here is CASSQEVAGGLWEQFF. The CDR3 DNA reads as TGCGCCAGCAGCCAAGAGGTAGCGGGGGGGCTCTGGGAGCAGTTCTTC.

This clonotype appeared many times. The rearrangement links TRBV29-1 to TRBJ2-2; D is ambiguous. Trimming took off 6 bases at V and 5 bases at J, with 16 bases between the two ends. Germline CDR1 is SQVTM and CDR2 is ANQGSEA. The CDR3 is 14 amino acids. The chain's CDR3 is CSVYSPGITGELFF. Written as DNA, the CDR3 is TGCAGCGTCTACTCCCCGGGCATAACCGGGGAGCTGTTTTTT.

There are many counts of this clonotype. The V and J genes are TRBV28 and TRBJ2-5; 11 bases fit TRBD1. Germline assignment: CDR1 MDHEN and CDR2 SYDVKM. The CDR3 totals 16 residues. Trimming cost V 5 bases and J 0 bases; bases outside gene matches: 5. As DNA, the CDR3 is TGTGCCAGCAGTGACGGACAGGGGGCCTACCAAGAGACCCAGTACTTC. It codes for CASSDGQGAYQETQYF.

A few counts support this clonotype. The V gene is TRBV21-1, the J gene TRBJ1-5; TRBD1, the table's D call, was not compared with the DNA. TRBV21-1 represents a pseudogene. The CDR3 is 16 residues long. CDR3 DNA sequence: TGTGCCAGCAGCAAAGACGGGGACAACAGCAATCAGCCCCAGCATTTT. Residues: CASSKDGDNSNQPQHF.

This clonotype has a count of ten or more. The V call is TRBV6-5, the J call TRBJ2-2; D perhaps matches TRBD2 (6 bases). The CDR3 covers 13 residues. CDR1 and CDR2 from the germline V gene are MNHEY and SVGAGI. Between the trimmed V and J ends, which lost 6 bases and 7 bases, there was a span of 12 bases. The CDR3 DNA follows: TGTGCCAGCAGGCCGGGGGTGGACGGGGAGCTGTTTTTT. Residues: CASRPGVDGELFF.

This clonotype has more than one count but fewer than ten. The rearrangement links TRBV18 to TRBJ1-5, with no clear D. CDR1 KGHSH and CDR2 LQKENI come from the germline V gene. This CDR3 comprises 14 residues. The V end lost 0 bases, the J end lost 5 bases, and 8 bases lay between the germline ends. The CDR3 loop reads CASSPPYSHQPQHF. In DNA form, the CDR3 reads TGTGCCAGCTCACCACCGTACAGTCATCAGCCCCAGCATTTT.

In this sample, this clonotype turned up many times. The J gene is TRBJ2-5, the V gene TRBV29-1; D is unclear. CDR3 length: 10 residues. Germline V gene lookup returns CDR1 SQVTM and CDR2 ANQGSEA. The ends were cut back, 4 bases at V and 3 bases at J, with 3 bases in the middle. CDR3 protein: CSVVEETQYF. In nucleotides, the CDR3 is TGCAGCGTTGTGGAAGAGACCCAGTACTTC.

This clonotype has a count of ten or more. CDR3 bases: TGTGCCAGCAGCCAGGAACTTCTTAACTATGGCTACACCTTC. It specifies CASSQELLNYGYTF. The genes are TRBV4-2 and TRBJ1-2; D is ambiguous. With 3 bases removed from V and 1 base from J, the gap between germline ends came to 9 bases. The CDR3 extends over 14 amino acids. CDR1 and CDR2 from the germline V gene are LGHNA and YNFKEQ.

There are many counts of this clonotype. The chain joins TRBV7-9 to TRBJ1-2; 9 bases agree with TRBD1. CDR3 length: 15 amino acids. V gave up 5 bases and J gave up 6 bases; unmatched junction bases: 10. The germline V gene encodes CDR1 SEHNR and CDR2 FQNEAQ (reference sequence). In DNA, the CDR3 is TGTGCCAGCAGCCCTTCTACAGGGGGCAGAGATGGCTACACCTTC. Its protein is CASSPSTGGRDGYTF.

This clonotype was seen at least ten times. The chain carries TRBV4-3 and TRBJ2-5; 8 bases match TRBD2. With V trimmed by 4 bases and J by 5 bases, 12 bases remained unmatched. Germline lookup yields CDR1 LGHNA and CDR2 YSLEER. The CDR3 sequence is 16 residues long. CDR3 bases: TGCGCCAGCAGCCCGTCCGTGCGGGGGGAGCTGGAGACCCAGTACTTC. Its translation: CASSPSVRGELETQYF.

This clonotype was detected ten times or more. The rearrangement uses TRBV12-3 or TRBV12-4 and TRBJ2-5; 9 nucleotides agree with TRBD2. The CDR3 is 16 amino acids. Trimming took 3 bases from V and 2 from J; bases not matched to a gene: 7. The CDR3 is CASSFSPAGGQETQYF. Written as DNA, the CDR3 is TGTGCCAGCAGTTTCTCACCAGCGGGGGGTCAAGAGACCCAGTACTTC.

This clonotype was seen repeatedly, ten times or more. The chain carries TRBV7-8 and TRBJ1-5, with D hard to call. CDR3 size: 13 residues. V was cut by 5 bases and J by 7 bases, with 12 bases left in between. CDR1 and CDR2 from the germline V gene are SGHVS and FQNEAQ. The CDR3 is CASSQEASQPQHF. The CDR3 DNA sequence: TGTGCCAGCAGCCAGGAGGCCAGCCAGCCCCAGCATTTT.

This clonotype occurred many times. This chain joins TRBV13 and TRBJ1-1, with D hard to call. V was cut by 2 bases and J by 5 bases, with 15 bases left in between. Germline CDR1 reads PRHDT; CDR2 reads FYEKMQ (reference sequence). This CDR3 spans 15 amino acids. CDR3 DNA: TGTGCCAGCAGCTTAAGCCGGACGGGGAGGACTGAAGCTTTCTTT. Protein: CASSLSRTGRTEAFF.